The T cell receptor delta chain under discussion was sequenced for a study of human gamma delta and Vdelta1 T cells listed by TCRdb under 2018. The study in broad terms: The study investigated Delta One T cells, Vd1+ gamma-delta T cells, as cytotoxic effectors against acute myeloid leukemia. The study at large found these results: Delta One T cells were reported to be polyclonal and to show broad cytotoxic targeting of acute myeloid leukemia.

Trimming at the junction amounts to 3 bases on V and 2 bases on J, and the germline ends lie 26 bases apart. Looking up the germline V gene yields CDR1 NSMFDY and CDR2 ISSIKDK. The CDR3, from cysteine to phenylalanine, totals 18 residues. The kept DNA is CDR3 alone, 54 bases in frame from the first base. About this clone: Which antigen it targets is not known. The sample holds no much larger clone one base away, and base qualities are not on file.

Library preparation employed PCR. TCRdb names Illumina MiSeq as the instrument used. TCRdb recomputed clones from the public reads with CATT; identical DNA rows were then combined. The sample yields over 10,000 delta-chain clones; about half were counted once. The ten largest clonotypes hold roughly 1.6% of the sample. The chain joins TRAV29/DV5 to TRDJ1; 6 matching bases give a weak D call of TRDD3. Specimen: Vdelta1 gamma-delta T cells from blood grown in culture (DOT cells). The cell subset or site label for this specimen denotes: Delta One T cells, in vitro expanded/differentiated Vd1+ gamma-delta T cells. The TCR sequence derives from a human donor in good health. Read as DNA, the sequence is TGTGCAGCAACCTCGATTCCTCCTGCCTGGGGCCTGACCGATAAACTCATCTTT. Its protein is CAATSIPPAWGLTDKLIF.